This record covers a single TCR beta chain. These data originate in a study of blood T cell repertoires in COVID-19. Profiling relied on immunoSEQ multiplex PCR, and the TCRdb table lists in-frame clones only, not all of them. Among some 50,000 clones, 70% to 90% were seen once, and the ten largest hold approximately 15%. After removal of 5 bases from V and 6 bases from J, the junction contained 6 bases not matched to a gene. Germline CDR1 SEHNR, CDR2 FQNEAQ (reference sequence). The CDR3 runs to 15 residues. The clonotype originates from a human donor in a cohort sampled during active COVID-19. The donor label of this sample is uncertain. V and J are TRBV7-9 and TRBJ2-1; 11 bases align to TRBD2. Sequencing was done on a sample of peripheral blood. The CDR3 is CASSVLAGGFNEQFF. In nucleotides, the CDR3 is TGTGCCAGCAGCGTTTTAGCGGGGGGGTTCAATGAGCAGTTCTTC. The full variable domain, in which reference TRBV7-9 and TRBJ2-1 provide the parts outside the CDR3, is DTGVSQNPRHKITKRGQNVTFRCDPISEHNRLYWYRQTLGQGPEFLTYFQNEAQLEKSRLLSDRFSAERPKGSFSTLEIQRTEQGDSAMYLCASSVLAGGFNEQFFGPGTRLTVL.